This TCR beta chain is drawn from a study of molecular identifiers for immune sequencing clone quantification. This clonotype has a count of ten or more. There are 15 residues in the CDR3. The germline V gene encodes CDR1 SGHRS and CDR2 YFSETQ. V was clipped by 5 bases and J by 0 bases, with 13 bases between them. Previously described methods and listed TCR primers produced bulk TCR libraries. TCRdb reprocessed the PCR reads with MiXCR, giving one entry per CDR3 protein. The table records 80,000 to 130,000 distinct CDR3 sequences, under 40% of them present only once. This TCR came from a human donor in good health. Some libraries in this study had Jurkat cell RNA spiked in. The rearrangement links TRBV5-1 to TRBJ2-3; a possible D gene is TRBD2 (6 bases). The sample consisted of naive CD8+ T cells from blood, with Jurkat cell RNA spiked in. Indicated subset: FACS-sorted CD8+CD4-CCR7+CD45RA+ naive T cells. As DNA, the CDR3 is TGCGCCAGCAGTCTCGAAGGGACTAGCACAGATACGCAGTATTTT. Translated, it gives CASSLEGTSTDTQYF.